The 7 T cell receptor beta chains below were found in one sample sequenced in a study of cytomegalovirus exposure and HLA in healthy donors. A multiplex PCR was run with 60 Vbeta primers and 13 Jbeta primers. The method was immunoSEQ multiplex PCR; TCRdb's version includes in-frame clones alone and lacks a portion of them. The sample holds 95,000 to 150,000 clones. The sample taken for sequencing was PBMCs. The receptor set was obtained from a man younger than 35 in good health and CMV-seronegative.

V and J are TRBV5-5 and TRBJ1-2, with D uncertain. CDR3 length: 14 amino acids. V was cut by 4 bases and J by 5 bases, with 15 bases left in between. Germline V gene sequence: CDR1 SGHKS, CDR2 YYEKEE (reference sequence). The CDR3 protein is CASSPPTASYGYTF. CDR3 DNA: TGTGCCAGCAGCCCCCCCACGGCTAGTTATGGCTACACCTTC.

CDR3 nucleotides: TGTGCCAGCACCCCCAACCGACAGGGGCGGAGCTCTGGGGCCAACGTCCTGACTTTC. This codes for CASTPNRQGRSSGANVLTF. This chain joins TRBV2 and TRBJ2-6, with 8 positions matching TRBD1. The CDR3 totals 19 residues. Germline V gene lookup returns CDR1 SNHLY and CDR2 FYNNEI. The junction had 14 bases not matched to a gene; V was cut back by 7 bases and J by 0 bases.

The chain combines TRBV9 with TRBJ2-1; TRBD2 matches 11 bases. Losses at the gene ends were 4 bases for V and 5 bases for J; bases not matched to a gene: 8. The CDR3 runs 16 residues. Germline-derived CDR1 and CDR2 are SGDLS and YYNGEE. The chain's CDR3 is CASSNPIAGGDNEQFF. CDR3 DNA: TGTGCCAGCAGCAATCCGATAGCGGGAGGGGACAATGAGCAGTTCTTC.

This sequence joins TRBV7-2 and TRBJ1-4; 7 positions match TRBD1. Trimming cost V 0 bases and J 5 bases; bases outside gene matches: 6. Looked up from germline, CDR1 is SGHTA and CDR2 is FQGNSA. The CDR3 has 16 amino acids. CDR3 coding DNA: TGTGCCAGCAGCTTAGCAGAGGGGGCGCTGAATGAAAAACTGTTTTTT. Amino acid sequence: CASSLAEGALNEKLFF.

V is TRBV5-1 and J is TRBJ1-4, with 7 bases fitting TRBD1. This CDR3 region has 14 residues. The V gene end was trimmed by 5 bases and the J gene end by 4 bases; junction bases not matched to a gene: 5. Per germline, CDR1 SGHRS and CDR2 YFSETQ. The CDR3 DNA follows: TGCGCCAGCAGGACCGGACAGGTTAATGAAAAACTGTTTTTT. This gives the protein CASRTGQVNEKLFF.

The DNA of the CDR3 is TGTGCCATCAGTGAGATCCCAAGGACAGGGGCCACCGGGGCCAACGTCCTGACTTTC. Translated, it gives CAISEIPRTGATGANVLTF. This chain connects TRBV10-3 to TRBJ2-6; TRBD1 matches at 9 bases. The CDR3 is 19 residues long. Looked up from germline, CDR1 is ENHRY and CDR2 is SYGVKD. The V and J ends lost 2 bases and 4 bases, in that order; junction bases with no gene match: 12.

The chain uses TRBV4-1 and TRBJ1-5; D perhaps matches TRBD1 (6 bases). The CDR3 is 14 amino acids. CDR1 and CDR2 from the germline V gene are MGHRA and YSYEKL. Trimming pared 3 bases from V and 5 bases from J, leaving 11 bases between. The CDR3 bases are TGCGCCAGCAGCCAGGGACAAGCGGATCAGCCCCAGCATTTT. The encoded protein is CASSQGQADQPQHF.